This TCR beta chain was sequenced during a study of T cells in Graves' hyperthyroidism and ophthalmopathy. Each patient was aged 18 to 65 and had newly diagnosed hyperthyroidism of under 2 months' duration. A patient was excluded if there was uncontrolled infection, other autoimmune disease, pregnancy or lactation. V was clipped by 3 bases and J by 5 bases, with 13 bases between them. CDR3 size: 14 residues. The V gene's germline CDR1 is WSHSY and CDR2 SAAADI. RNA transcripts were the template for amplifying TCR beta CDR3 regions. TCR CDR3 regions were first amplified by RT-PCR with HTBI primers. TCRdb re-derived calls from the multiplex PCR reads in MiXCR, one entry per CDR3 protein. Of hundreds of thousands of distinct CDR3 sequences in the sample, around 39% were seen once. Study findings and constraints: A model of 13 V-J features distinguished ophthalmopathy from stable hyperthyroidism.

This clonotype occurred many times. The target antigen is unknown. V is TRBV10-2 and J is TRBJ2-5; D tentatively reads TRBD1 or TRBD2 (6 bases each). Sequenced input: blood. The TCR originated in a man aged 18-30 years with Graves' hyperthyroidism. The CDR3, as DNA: TGCGCCAGCAGTGACCAGGGGACTTGGGAGACCCAGTACTTC. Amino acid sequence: CASSDQGTWETQYF.